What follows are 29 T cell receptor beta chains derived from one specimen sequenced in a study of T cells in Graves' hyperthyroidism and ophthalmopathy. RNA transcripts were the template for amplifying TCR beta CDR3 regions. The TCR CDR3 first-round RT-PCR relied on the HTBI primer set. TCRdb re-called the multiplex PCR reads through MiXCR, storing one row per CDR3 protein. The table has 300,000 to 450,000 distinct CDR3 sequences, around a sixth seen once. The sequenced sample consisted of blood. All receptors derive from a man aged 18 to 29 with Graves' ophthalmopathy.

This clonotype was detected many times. This chain's CDR3 is CASSQEGAEAPLHF. CDR3 nucleotide sequence: TGCGCCAGCAGCCAAGAAGGGGCCGAGGCACCCCTCCACTTT. The J gene is TRBJ1-6, the V gene TRBV4-1, with a tentative D call TRBD1 (5 bases). This CDR3 region has 14 residues. Germline CDR1 reads MGHRA; CDR2 reads YSYEKL. V was shortened by 0 bases and J by 11 bases, with 11 bases between the two germline ends.

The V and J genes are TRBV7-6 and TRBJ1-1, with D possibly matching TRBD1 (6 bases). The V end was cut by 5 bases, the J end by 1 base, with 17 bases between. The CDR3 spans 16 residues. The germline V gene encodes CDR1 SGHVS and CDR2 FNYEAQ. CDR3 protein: CASSPWGQQQNTEAFF. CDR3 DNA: TGTGCCAGCAGCCCCTGGGGGCAGCAGCAGAACACTGAAGCTTTCTTT.

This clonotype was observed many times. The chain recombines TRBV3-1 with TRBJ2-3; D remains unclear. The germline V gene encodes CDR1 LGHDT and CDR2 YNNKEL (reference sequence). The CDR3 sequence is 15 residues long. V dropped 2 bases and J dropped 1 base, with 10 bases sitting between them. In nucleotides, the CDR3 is TGTGCCAGCAGCCAAAAAAAAGCGCGCACAGATACGCAGTATTTT. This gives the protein CASSQKKARTDTQYF.

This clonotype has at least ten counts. CDR3 nucleotide sequence: TGTGCCAGCAGTCAGAGACTAGCGGGGGGCACAGATACGCAGTATTTT. Translation: CASSQRLAGGTDTQYF. V is TRBV28 and J is TRBJ2-3, with 12 nucleotides matching TRBD2. V dropped 5 bases and J dropped 1; count of bases not matched to a gene: 4. In germline, CDR1 is MDHEN, CDR2 SYDVKM. The CDR3 length is 16 residues.

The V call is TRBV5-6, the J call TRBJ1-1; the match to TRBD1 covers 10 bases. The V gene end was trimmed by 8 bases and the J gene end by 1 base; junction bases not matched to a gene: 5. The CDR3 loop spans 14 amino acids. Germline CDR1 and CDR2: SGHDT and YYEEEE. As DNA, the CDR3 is TGTGCCAGTCTCCGGGACAGGGGGAACACTGAAGCTTTCTTT. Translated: CASLRDRGNTEAFF.

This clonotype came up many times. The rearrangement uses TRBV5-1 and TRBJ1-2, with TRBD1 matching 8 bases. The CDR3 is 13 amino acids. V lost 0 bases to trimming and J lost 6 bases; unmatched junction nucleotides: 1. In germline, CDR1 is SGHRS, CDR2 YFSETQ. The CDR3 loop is CASSLGDRNGYTF. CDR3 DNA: TGCGCCAGCAGCTTGGGGGACAGGAATGGCTACACCTTC.

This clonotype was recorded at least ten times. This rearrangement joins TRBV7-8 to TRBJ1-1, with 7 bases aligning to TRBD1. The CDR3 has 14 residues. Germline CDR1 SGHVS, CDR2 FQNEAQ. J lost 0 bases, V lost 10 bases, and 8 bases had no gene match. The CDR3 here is CATLGQAMNTEAFF. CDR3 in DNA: TGTGCCACCCTCGGACAGGCGATGAACACTGAAGCTTTCTTT.

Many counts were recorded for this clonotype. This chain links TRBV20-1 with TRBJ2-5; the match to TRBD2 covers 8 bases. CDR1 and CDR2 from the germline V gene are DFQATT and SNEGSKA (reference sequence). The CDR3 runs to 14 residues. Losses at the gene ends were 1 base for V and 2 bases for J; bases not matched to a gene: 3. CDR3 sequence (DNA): TGCAGTGCTAGAGTGATAGCGGGACAAGAGACCCAGTACTTC. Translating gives CSARVIAGQETQYF.

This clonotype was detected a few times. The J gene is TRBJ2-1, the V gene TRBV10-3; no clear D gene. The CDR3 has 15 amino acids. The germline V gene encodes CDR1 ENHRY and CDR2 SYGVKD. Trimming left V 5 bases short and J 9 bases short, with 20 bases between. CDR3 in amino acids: CAISPGPGGPGEQFF. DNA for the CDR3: TGTGCCATCAGTCCAGGACCCGGCGGCCCGGGTGAGCAGTTCTTC.

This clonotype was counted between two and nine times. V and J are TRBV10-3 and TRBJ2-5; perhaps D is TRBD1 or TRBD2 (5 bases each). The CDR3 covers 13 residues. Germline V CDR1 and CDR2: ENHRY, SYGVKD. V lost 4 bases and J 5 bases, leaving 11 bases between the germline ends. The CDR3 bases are TGTGCCATCAGTGTGGGGGTCGGGGAGACCCAGTACTTC. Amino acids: CAISVGVGETQYF.

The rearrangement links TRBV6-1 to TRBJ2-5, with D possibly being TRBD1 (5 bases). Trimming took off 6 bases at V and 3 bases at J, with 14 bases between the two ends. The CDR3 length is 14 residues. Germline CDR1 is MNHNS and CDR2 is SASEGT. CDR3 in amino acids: CASSQYQGKETQYF. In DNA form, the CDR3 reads TGTGCCAGCAGCCAATACCAGGGTAAAGAGACCCAGTACTTC.

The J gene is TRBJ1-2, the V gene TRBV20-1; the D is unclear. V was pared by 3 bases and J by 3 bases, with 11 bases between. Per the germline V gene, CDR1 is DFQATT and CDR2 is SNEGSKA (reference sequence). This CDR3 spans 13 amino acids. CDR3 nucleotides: TGCAGTGCTAGGGACGCCTGGGACTATGGCTACACCTTC. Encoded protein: CSARDAWDYGYTF.

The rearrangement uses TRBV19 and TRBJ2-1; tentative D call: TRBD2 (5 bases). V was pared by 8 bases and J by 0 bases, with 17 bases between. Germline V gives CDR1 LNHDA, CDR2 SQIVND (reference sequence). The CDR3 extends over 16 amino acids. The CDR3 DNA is TGTGCCAGTGTCTCGCGGGCGGCTAGCTCCTACAATGAGCAGTTCTTC. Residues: CASVSRAASSYNEQFF.

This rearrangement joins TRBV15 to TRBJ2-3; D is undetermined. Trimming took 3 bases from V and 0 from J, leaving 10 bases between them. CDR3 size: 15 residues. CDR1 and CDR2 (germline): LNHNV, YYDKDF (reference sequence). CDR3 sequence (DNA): TGTGCCACCAGCAGTTCCCGTACTAGCACAGATACGCAGTATTTT. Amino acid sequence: CATSSSRTSTDTQYF.

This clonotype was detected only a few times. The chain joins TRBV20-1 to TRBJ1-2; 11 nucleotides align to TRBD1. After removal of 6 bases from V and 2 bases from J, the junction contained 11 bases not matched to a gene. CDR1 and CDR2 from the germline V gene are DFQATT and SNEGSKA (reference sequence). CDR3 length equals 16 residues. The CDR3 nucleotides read TGCAGTGCCGACCCAGGACAGGGGGCGGGGAACTATGGCTACACCTTC. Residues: CSADPGQGAGNYGYTF.

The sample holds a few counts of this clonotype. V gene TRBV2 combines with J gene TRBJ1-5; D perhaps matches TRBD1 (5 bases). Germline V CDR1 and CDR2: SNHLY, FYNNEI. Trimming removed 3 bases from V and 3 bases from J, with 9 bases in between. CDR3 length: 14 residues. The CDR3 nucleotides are TGTGCCAGCAGTGACCGACAGATCAATCAGCCCCAGCATTTT. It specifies CASSDRQINQPQHF.

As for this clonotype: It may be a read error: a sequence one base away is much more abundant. The chain's CDR3 is CASTETPHNQSQHF. CDR3 coding DNA: TGTGCCAGCACCGAGACACCTCACAATCAGTCCCAGCATTTT. The rearrangement links TRBV2 to TRBJ1-5; unclear D gene. The germline V gene encodes CDR1 SNHLY and CDR2 FYNNEI. The CDR3 loop spans 14 amino acids.

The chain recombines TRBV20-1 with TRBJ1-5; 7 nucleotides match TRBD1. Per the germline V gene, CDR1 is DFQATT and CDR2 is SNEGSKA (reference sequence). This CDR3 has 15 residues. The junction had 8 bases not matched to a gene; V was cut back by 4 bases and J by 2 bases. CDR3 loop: CSANQYRGGNQPQHF. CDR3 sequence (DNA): TGCAGTGCTAACCAGTACAGGGGTGGCAATCAGCCCCAGCATTTT.

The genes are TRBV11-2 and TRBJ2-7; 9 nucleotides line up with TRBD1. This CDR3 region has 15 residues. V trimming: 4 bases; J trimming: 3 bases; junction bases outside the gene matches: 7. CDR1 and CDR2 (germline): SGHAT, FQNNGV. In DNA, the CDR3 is TGTGCCAGCAGCTCCCGGGACAGGGAACGCTACGAGCAGTACTTC. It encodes CASSSRDRERYEQYF. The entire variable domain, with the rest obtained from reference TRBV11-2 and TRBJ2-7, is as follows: EAGVAQSPRYKIIEKRQSVAFWCNPISGHATLYWYQQILGQGPKLLIQFQNNGVVDDSQLPKDRFSAERLKGVDSTLKIQPAKLEDSAVYLCASSSRDRERYEQYFGPGTRLTVT.

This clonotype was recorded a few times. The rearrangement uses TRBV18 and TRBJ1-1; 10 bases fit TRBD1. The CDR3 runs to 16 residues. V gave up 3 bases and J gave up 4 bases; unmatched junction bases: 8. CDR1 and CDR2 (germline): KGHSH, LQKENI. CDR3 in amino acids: CASSPGQGEGGTEAFF. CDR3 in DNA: TGTGCCAGCTCACCCGGACAGGGGGAAGGGGGCACTGAAGCTTTCTTT.

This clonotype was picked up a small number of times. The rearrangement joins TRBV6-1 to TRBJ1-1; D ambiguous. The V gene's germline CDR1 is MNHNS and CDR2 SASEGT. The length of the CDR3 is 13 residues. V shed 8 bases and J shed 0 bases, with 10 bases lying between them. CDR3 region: CASETVLNTEAFF. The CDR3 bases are TGTGCCAGCGAGACCGTATTGAACACTGAAGCTTTCTTT.

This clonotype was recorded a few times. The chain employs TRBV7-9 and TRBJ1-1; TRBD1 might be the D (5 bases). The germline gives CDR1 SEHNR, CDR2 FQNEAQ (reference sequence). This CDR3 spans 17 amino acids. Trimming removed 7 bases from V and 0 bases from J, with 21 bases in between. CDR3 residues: CASNLGGGGLLNTEAFF. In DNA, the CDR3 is TGTGCCAGCAACCTTGGGGGGGGGGGACTATTGAACACTGAAGCTTTCTTT.

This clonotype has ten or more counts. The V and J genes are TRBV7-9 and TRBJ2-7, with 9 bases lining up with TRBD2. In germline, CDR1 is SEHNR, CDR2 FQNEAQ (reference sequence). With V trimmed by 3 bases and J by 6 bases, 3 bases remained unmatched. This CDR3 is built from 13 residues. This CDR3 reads CASSFGTSPEQYF. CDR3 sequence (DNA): TGTGCCAGCAGCTTCGGGACTAGCCCCGAGCAGTACTTC.

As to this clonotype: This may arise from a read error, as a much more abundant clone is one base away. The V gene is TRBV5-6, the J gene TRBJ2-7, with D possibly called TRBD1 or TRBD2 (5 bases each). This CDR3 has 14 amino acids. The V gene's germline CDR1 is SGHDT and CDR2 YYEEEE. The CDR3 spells CASTRGDVAYELYF. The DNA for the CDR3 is TGCGCCAGCACCCGTGGGGACGTAGCCTACGAGCTGTACTTC. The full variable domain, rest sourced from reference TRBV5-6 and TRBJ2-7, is DAGVTQSPTHLIKTRGQQVTLRCSPKSGHDTVSWYQQALGQGPQFIFQYYEEEERQRGNFPDRFSGHQFPNYSSELNVNALLLGDSALYLCASTRGDVAYELYFGPGTRLTVT.

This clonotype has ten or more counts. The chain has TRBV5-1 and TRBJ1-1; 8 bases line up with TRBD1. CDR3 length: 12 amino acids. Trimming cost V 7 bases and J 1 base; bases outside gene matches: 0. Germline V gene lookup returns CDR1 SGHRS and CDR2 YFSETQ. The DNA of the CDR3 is TGCGCCAGCGGGACAGGGAACACTGAAGCTTTCTTT. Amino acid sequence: CASGTGNTEAFF.

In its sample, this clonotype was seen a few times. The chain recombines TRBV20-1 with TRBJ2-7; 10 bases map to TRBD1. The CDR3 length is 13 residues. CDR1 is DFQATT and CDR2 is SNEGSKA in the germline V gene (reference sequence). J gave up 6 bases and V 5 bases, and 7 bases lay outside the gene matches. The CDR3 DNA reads TGCAGTGCTCCGGGACAGGGGCTGCTCGAGCAGTACTTC. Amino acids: CSAPGQGLLEQYF.

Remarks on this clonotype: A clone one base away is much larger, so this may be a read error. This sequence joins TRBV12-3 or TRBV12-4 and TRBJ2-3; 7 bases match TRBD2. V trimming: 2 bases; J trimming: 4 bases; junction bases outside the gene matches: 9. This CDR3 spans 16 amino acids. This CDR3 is CASSLNPGGGPDTQYF. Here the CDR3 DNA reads TGTGCCAGCAGTTTAAACCCTGGCGGGGGACCAGATACGCAGTATTTT.

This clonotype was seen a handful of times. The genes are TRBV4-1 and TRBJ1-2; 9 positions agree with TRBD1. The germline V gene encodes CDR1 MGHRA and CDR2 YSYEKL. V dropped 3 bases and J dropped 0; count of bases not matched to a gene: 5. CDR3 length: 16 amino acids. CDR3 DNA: TGCGCCAGCAGCCACGGGACAGGGTTTCCTAACTATGGCTACACCTTC. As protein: CASSHGTGFPNYGYTF.

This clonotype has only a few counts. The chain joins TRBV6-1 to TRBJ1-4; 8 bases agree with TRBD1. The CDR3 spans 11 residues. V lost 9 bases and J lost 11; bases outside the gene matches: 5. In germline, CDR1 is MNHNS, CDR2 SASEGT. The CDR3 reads CASVNRGKLFF. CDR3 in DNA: TGTGCCAGTGTCAACAGGGGGAAACTGTTTTTT.